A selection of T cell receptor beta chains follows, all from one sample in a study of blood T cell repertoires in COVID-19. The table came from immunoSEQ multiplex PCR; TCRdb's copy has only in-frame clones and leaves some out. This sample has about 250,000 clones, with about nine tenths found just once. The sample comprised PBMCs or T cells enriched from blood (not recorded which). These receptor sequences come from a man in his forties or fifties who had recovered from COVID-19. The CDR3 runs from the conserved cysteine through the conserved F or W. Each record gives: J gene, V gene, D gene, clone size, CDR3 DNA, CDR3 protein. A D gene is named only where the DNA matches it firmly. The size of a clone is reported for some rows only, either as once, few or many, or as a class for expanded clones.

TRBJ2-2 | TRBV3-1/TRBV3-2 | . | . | TGTGCCAGCAGCCACCCTAGGAACACCGGGGAGCTGTTTTTT | CASSHPRNTGELFF
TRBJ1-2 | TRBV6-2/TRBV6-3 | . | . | TGTGCCAGCAGTTGGCAGGCAGGGCGCTACACCTTC | CASSWQAGRYTF
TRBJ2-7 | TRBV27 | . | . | TGTGCCAGCAGCAATGAGGTAGGCTACGAGCAGTACTTC | CASSNEVGYEQYF
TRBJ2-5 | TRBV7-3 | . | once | TGTGCCAGCAGCTTAGGGTCGGGGAGCTTAGAGACCCAGTACTTC | CASSLGSGSLETQYF
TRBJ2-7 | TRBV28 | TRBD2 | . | TGTGCCAGCACTGGCATCGGAGCTTTCCTCGAAGCGGGAGTTGGTGAGCAGTACTTC | CASTGIGAFLEAGVGEQYF
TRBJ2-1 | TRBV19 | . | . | TGTGCCAGTAGTCCCTCCGGGACTGGGGGGTCCAATGAGCAGTTCTTC | CASSPSGTGGSNEQFF
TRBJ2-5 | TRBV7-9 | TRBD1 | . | TGTGCCAGCAGCTTCTCAGGGGGCCCACAGCAAGAGACCCAGTACTTC | CASSFSGGPQQETQYF
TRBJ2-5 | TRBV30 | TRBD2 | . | TGTGCCTGGAGCGGGGGGGCTGAGACCCAGTACTTC | CAWSGGAETQYF
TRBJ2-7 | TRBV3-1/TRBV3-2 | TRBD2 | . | TGTGCCAGCAGCCAAGATTCCGCCGTTGGGCGGGGGGACGAGCAGTACTTC | CASSQDSAVGRGDEQYF
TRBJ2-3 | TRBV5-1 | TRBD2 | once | TGCGCCAGCAGCCGGACTAGCATAACTAGCACAGATACGCAGTATTTT | CASSRTSITSTDTQYF
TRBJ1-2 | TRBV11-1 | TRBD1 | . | TGTGCCAGCAGCTCAAGACAGGGGGCCAACTATGGCTACACCTTC | CASSSRQGANYGYTF
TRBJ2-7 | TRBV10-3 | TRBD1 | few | TGTGCCATCAGTGAGTCGATGGCAGGGGGAGAACACTTC | CAISESMAGGEHF
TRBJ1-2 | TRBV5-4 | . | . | TGTGCCAGCAGCTTGGTTTCCGGTTATGGCTACACCTTC | CASSLVSGYGYTF
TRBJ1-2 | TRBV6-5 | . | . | TGTGCCAGCAGTTCGGGGATGACCTGGGGGGGTGATGGCTACACCTTC | CASSSGMTWGGDGYTF
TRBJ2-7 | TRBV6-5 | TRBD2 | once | TGTGCCAGCAGATTTCAGACTAGCGGAGCCTACGAGCAGTACTTC | CASRFQTSGAYEQYF
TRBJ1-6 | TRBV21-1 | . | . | TGTGCCAGCAGCAAGGGAATCGGGACAGGCGCCTATTCACCCCTCCACTTT | CASSKGIGTGAYSPLHF
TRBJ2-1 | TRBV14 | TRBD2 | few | TGTGCCAGCAGCCAAGCAGTAAGCGGGAGGGTACCGTTCTTC | CASSQAVSGRVPFF
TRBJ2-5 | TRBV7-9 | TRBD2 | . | TGTGCCAGCAGTCTAGCGGGGGGGAAAGAGACCCAGTACTTC | CASSLAGGKETQYF
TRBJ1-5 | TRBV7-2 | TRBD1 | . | TGTGCCAGCAGCGCGACAGGGAATCAGCCCCAGCATTTT | CASSATGNQPQHF
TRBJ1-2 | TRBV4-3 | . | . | TGCGCCAGCAGCCAACCGAGTCGAGGGGGGGGAAATGGCTACACCTTC | CASSQPSRGGGNGYTF
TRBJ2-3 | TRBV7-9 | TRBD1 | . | TGTGCCAGCAGTGCACCGGGACAGGGGACAGATACGCAGTATTTT | CASSAPGQGTDTQYF
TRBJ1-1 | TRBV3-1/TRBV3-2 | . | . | TGTGCCAGCAGCCACTTCCAGGGAGGTGGAGCTTTCTTT | CASSHFQGGGAFF
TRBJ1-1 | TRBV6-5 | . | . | TGTGCCAGCAGTCCCGACAGAAGGGCTTTCTTT | CASSPDRRAFF
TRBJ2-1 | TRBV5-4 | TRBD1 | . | TGTGCCAGCAGCACGCGGACAGGGGGCAATGAGCAGTTCTTC | CASSTRTGGNEQFF
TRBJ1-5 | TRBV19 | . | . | TGTGCCAGTAGTCCACCGGTTAATAGTCAGCCCCAGCATTTT | CASSPPVNSQPQHF
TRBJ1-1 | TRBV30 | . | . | TGTGCCTGGAGTCCCAGGCGTGGTGAAGCTTTCTTT | CAWSPRRGEAFF
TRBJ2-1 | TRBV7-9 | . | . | TGTGCCAGCAGCCCACGCCGGGACTCATACAATGAGCAGTTCTTC | CASSPRRDSYNEQFF
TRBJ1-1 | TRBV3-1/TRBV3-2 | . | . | TGTGCCAGCAGCCGCGGACAGACAGGCACTGAAGCTTTCTTT | CASSRGQTGTEAFF
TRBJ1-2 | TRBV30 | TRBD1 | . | TGTGCCGGGGACAGGTCGATGATGGGTGGCTACACCTTC | CAGDRSMMGGYTF
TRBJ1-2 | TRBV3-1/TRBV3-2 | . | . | TGTGCCAGCAGCCAAGAAGCTAACAGAAACTATGGCTACACCTTC | CASSQEANRNYGYTF
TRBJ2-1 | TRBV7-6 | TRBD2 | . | TGTGCCAGCAGCTTAGCGGGCGGGAGGATAGGGCAGTTCTTC | CASSLAGGRIGQFF
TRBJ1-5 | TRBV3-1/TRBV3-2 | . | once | TGTGCCAGCAGCCAAGTAAATAGCAATCAGCCCCAGCATTTT | CASSQVNSNQPQHF
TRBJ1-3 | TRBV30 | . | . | TGTGCCTGGAGAAAATCCGCCACGTTGGCTGCTGGAAACACCATATATTTT | CAWRKSATLAAGNTIYF
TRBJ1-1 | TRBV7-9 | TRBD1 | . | TGTGCCAGCAGCTCAACAGGGGTTTGGGGCACTGAAGCTTTCTTT | CASSSTGVWGTEAFF
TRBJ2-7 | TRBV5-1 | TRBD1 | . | TGCGCCAGCAGCGCCGGGGACAGGGTAGGCGAGCAGTACTTC | CASSAGDRVGEQYF
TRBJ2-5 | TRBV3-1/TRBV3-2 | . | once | TGTGCCAGCAGCTCAATTCCCGGGTCCCAGTACTTC | CASSSIPGSQYF
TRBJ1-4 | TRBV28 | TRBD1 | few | TGTGCCAGCAGTTTACGGACAGGGGAAAAACTGTTTTTT | CASSLRTGEKLFF
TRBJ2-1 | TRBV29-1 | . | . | TGCAGCGTTGTGGGCAGGGTACCCTACAATGAGCAGTTCTTC | CSVVGRVPYNEQFF
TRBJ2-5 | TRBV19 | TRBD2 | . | TGTGCCAGTAGTTCCAGGGAGGGTTGGGAGACCCAGTACTTC | CASSSREGWETQYF
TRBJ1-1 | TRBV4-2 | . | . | TGTGCCAGCAGCCAAATTTTTGGGGCTCTTAACACTGAAGCTTTCTTT | CASSQIFGALNTEAFF
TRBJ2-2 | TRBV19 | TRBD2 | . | TGTGCCAGTAGTGTCGGACTAGCGGGGGGAAACACCGGGGAGCTGTTTTTT | CASSVGLAGGNTGELFF
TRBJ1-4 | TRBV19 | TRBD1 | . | TGTGCCAGTAGCTCAAGTCAGGGGGCTGTTGAAAAACTGTTTTTT | CASSSSQGAVEKLFF
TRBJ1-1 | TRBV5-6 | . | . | TGTGCCAGCAGTCCTTACGTCAGGACGGGAAACACTGAAGCTTTCTTT | CASSPYVRTGNTEAFF
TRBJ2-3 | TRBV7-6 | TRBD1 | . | TGTGCCAGCAGCCGGGACAGGGGGTTAACAGATACGCAGTATTTT | CASSRDRGLTDTQYF
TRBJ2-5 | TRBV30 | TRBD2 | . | TGTGCCTGTCAGCGGGATGCCCAAGAGACCCAGTACTTC | CACQRDAQETQYF
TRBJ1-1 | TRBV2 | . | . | TGTGCCAGCAGTTCTGTCGCGGGGAAAGCTTTCTTT | CASSSVAGKAFF
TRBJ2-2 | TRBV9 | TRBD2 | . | TGTGCCAGCAGCGTAGATCTTAGCGGGATCACCGGGGAGCTGTTTTTT | CASSVDLSGITGELFF
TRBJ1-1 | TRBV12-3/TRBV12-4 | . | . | TGTGCCAGCAGCCTCAGCGGAACTGAAGCTTTCTTT | CASSLSGTEAFF
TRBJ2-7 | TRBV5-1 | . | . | TGCGCCAGCAGCTTGACTAGCTGGGGCTCCTACGAGCAGTACTTC | CASSLTSWGSYEQYF
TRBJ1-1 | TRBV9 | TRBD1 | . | TGTGCCAGCAGCGGGAACGGACAGGGTTTGAACACTGAAGCTTTCTTT | CASSGNGQGLNTEAFF
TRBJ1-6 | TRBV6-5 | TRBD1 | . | TGTGCCAGCAGGACAGGGTCCTGGTATAATTCACCCCTCCACTTT | CASRTGSWYNSPLHF
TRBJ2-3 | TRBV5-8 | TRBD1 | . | TGTGCCAGCAGCTTGCGTGGACAGGGGACAGATACGCAGTATTTT | CASSLRGQGTDTQYF
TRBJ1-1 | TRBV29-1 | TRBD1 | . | TGCAGCGTGGACAGGGGTACTGAAGCTTTCTTT | CSVDRGTEAFF
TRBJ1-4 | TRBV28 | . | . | TGTGCCAGCACAACTCACAGCTCCGTAATGAAGAAACTGTTTTTT | CASTTHSSVMKKLFF
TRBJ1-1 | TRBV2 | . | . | TGTGCCAGCAGTGAAGCCACCGTAGGAGGGAGAGCTTTCTTT | CASSEATVGGRAFF
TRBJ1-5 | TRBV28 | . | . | TGTGCCAGCAAGTCTCTCGAGACCGGGAGCAATCAGCCCCAGCATTTT | CASKSLETGSNQPQHF
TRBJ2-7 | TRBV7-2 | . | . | TGTGCCAGCAGCTTATCAGGGGCGGGCGTCGAGCAGTACTTC | CASSLSGAGVEQYF
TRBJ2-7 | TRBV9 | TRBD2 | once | TGTGCCAGCAGCGCCAGTCTAGCGGCCTACGAGCAGTACTTC | CASSASLAAYEQYF
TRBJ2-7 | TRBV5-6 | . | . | TGTGCCAGCAGCTCCCTGAGAGGAGAGCAGTACTTC | CASSSLRGEQYF